Listed below are T cell receptor beta chains from one sample, sequenced in a study of blood T cell repertoires in COVID-19. The protocol was immunoSEQ multiplex PCR, while the TCRdb copy is restricted to in-frame clones and leaves out a portion. Among under 350,000 clones listed, 90% were seen once. Sequenced input: PBMCs or T cells enriched from blood (not recorded which). The receptors shown here come from a man between 60 and 75 years old who had recovered from COVID-19. Each CDR3 is given with its conserved first and last residue. A D gene is named only where the DNA matches it firmly. Clone size is stated in some rows and not others, as once, few, many or a class when expanded.

11	TRBJ2-1	TRBV7-9	NA	NA	CASSPPGGQFF	TGTGCCAGCAGCCCGCCCGGTGGGCAGTTCTTC
22	TRBJ1-2	TRBV3-1/TRBV3-2	NA	TRBD1	CASSRPGLRAGTGGRLGHGYTF	TGTGCCAGCAGCCGCCCTGGACTTCGCGCCGGGACAGGGGGCAGGTTGGGCCATGGCTACACCTTC
13	TRBJ2-3	TRBV2	NA	NA	CASSGRPTDTQYF	TGTGCCAGCAGTGGGAGGCCCACAGATACGCAGTATTTT
15	TRBJ1-6	TRBV3-1/TRBV3-2	NA	TRBD1	CASSQPATGSSPLHF	TGTGCCAGCAGCCAACCCGCGACAGGGAGCTCACCCCTCCACTTT
15	TRBJ2-5	TRBV2	NA	TRBD1	CASRAIQGAGETQYF	TGTGCCAGCAGAGCTATACAGGGGGCGGGGGAGACCCAGTACTTC
13	TRBJ2-7	TRBV29-1	NA	NA	CSVGREFGYEQYF	TGCAGCGTCGGACGGGAGTTTGGGTACGAGCAGTACTTC
14	TRBJ1-4	TRBV2	many	TRBD1	CASSNRGANEKLFF	TGTGCCAGCAGTAACAGGGGGGCTAATGAAAAACTGTTTTTT
18	TRBJ1-6	TRBV27	NA	NA	CASSYRTAAFSYNSPLHF	TGTGCCAGCAGTTACCGGACAGCTGCGTTCTCCTATAATTCACCCCTCCACTTT
16	TRBJ2-3	TRBV2	NA	TRBD2	CASSLLAGSSTDTQYF	TGTGCCAGCAGTCTTCTAGCGGGGTCCAGCACAGATACGCAGTATTTT
13	TRBJ1-1	TRBV11-3	NA	NA	CASSLGARTEAFF	TGTGCCAGCAGCTTAGGGGCACGGACTGAAGCTTTCTTT
13	TRBJ1-5	TRBV18	NA	NA	CASSPDRNQPQHF	TGTGCCAGCTCACCAGACAGGAATCAGCCCCAGCATTTT
12	TRBJ2-7	TRBV18	NA	TRBD1	CASSRQGYEQYF	TGTGCCAGCTCAAGACAGGGGTACGAGCAGTACTTC
14	TRBJ2-7	TRBV6-2/TRBV6-3	NA	NA	CASSPRGLSYEQYF	TGTGCCAGCAGCCCCCGCGGGCTGTCCTACGAGCAGTACTTC
13	TRBJ1-2	TRBV5-1	NA	NA	CASSRSDSYGYTF	TGCGCCAGCAGCCGGTCTGATTCCTATGGCTACACCTTC
14	TRBJ1-1	TRBV2	NA	NA	CASRRGLSNTEAFF	TGTGCCAGTAGACGCGGACTCTCGAACACTGAAGCTTTCTTT
14	TRBJ1-1	TRBV5-1	NA	TRBD1	CASSWGQGSTEAFF	TGCGCCAGCAGCTGGGGACAGGGATCCACTGAAGCTTTCTTT
13	TRBJ1-4	TRBV27	NA	NA	CASSLRGLQKLFF	TGTGCCAGCAGTTTGCGTGGTTTACAGAAACTGTTTTTT
14	TRBJ2-7	TRBV4-1	NA	TRBD2	CASSQDTTSGEQYF	TGCGCCAGCAGCCAAGATACGACTAGCGGGGAGCAGTACTTC
14	TRBJ2-7	TRBV5-6	NA	NA	CASSYWRANYEQYF	TGTGCCAGCAGCTATTGGCGGGCGAACTACGAGCAGTACTTC
15	TRBJ1-5	TRBV27	NA	TRBD1	CASSSIGGAGQPQHF	TGTGCCAGCAGTTCGATAGGGGGCGCGGGACAGCCCCAGCATTTT
16	TRBJ2-3	TRBV2	once	NA	CASTLTREQYTDTQYF	TGTGCCAGCACCCTTACCCGGGAACAGTACACAGATACGCAGTATTTT
15	TRBJ2-1	TRBV6-5	NA	TRBD2	CASRRTSGTYNEQFF	TGTGCCAGCAGGCGGACTAGCGGGACCTACAATGAGCAGTTCTTC
17	TRBJ1-1	TRBV9	once	NA	CASSVAAQAPQNTEAFF	TGTGCCAGCAGCGTAGCGGCCCAGGCCCCCCAGAACACTGAAGCTTTCTTT
14	TRBJ2-3	TRBV7-2	NA	NA	CASSLALGADTQYF	TGTGCCAGCAGCTTAGCTCTAGGCGCAGATACGCAGTATTTT
13	TRBJ2-7	TRBV6-2/TRBV6-3	NA	NA	CASSDQGLYEQYF	TGTGCCAGCAGTGATCAGGGTCTCTACGAGCAGTACTTC
15	TRBJ2-7	TRBV7-9	few	NA	CASSLKGGKTYEQYF	TGTGCCAGCAGCTTAAAGGGAGGAAAGACCTACGAGCAGTACTTC
15	TRBJ2-1	TRBV7-6	NA	TRBD2	CASSLKVGGGSEQFF	TGTGCCAGCAGCTTAAAGGTCGGGGGGGGAAGTGAGCAGTTCTTC
17	TRBJ1-2	TRBV30	NA	TRBD1	CAWSAERDRVASYGYTF	TGTGCCTGGAGCGCCGAACGAGACAGGGTGGCTAGCTATGGCTACACCTTC